This T cell receptor beta chain was sequenced during a study of response to subunit inactivated influenza vaccine. One entry per CDR3 protein results from TCRdb running MiXCR on the RT-PCR reads. The table includes about 310,000 distinct CDR3 sequences, 21% detected once. Comment on this clonotype: Antigen unknown.

General observations from the study: The authors put forward the suggestion that each seasonal influenza vaccination may bring in only a limited number of new T cells.

The V and J ends lost 5 bases and 6 bases respectively, with 11 bases between them. The germline V gene has CDR1 PRHDT and CDR2 FYEKMQ (reference sequence). The CDR3 spans 14 residues. The sequences come from PBMCs from blood, collected approximately 20 months after vaccination. The chain has TRBV13 and TRBJ1-6; D possibly corresponds to TRBD1 (6 bases). The TCR was taken from a man aged 50-75 years who received an inactivated influenza vaccine. CDR3 sequence reads: CASSLRGFNSPLHF. As DNA, the CDR3 is TGTGCCAGCAGCCTTAGGGGGTTTAATTCACCCCTCCACTTT.